This T cell receptor beta chain stems from a study of T cells after yellow fever vaccination. V was clipped by 3 bases and J by 9 bases; unmatched bases: 10. Germline V gene data show CDR1 as GTSNPN and CDR2 as SVGIG (reference sequence). There are 15 residues in the CDR3. Worth noting for this clonotype: Its specificity is unknown.

Study-level results: The study re-detected most primary-vaccination clones after the booster (around 96% CD4, just over 85% CD8).

Template switching with 5'RACE generated the TCR cDNA and added a universal primer site and UMIs. From the 5' RACE reads, TCRdb called clonotypes with MiXCR, one entry per CDR3 protein. The sample has 230,000 or so distinct CDR3 sequences, approximately 6.8% seen once. The sequences come from CD4+ T cells sorted from PBMCs, collected on the day of the yellow fever booster vaccination. The chain couples TRBV30 to TRBJ2-2, with 10 bases aligning to TRBD2. This receptor was taken from a man younger than 40 who received the YFV17D yellow fever vaccine. CDR3 bases: TGTGCCTGGAGACCTAGCGGGAGAGGGGTACGGGAGCTGTTTTTT. It encodes CAWRPSGRGVRELFF.